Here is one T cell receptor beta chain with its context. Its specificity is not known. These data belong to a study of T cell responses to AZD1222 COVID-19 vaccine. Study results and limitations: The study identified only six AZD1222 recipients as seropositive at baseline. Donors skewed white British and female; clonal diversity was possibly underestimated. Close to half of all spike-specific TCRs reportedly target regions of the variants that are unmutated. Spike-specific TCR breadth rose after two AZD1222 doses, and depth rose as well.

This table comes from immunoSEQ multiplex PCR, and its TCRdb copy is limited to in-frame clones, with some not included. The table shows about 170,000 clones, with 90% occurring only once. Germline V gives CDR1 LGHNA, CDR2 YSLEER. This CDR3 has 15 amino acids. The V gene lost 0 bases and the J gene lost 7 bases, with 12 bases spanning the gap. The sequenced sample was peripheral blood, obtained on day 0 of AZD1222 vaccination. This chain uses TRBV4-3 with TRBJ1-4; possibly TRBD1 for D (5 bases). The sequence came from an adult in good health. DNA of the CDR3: TGCGCCAGCAGCCAAGATCAGGGTATCTTTGAAAAACTGTTTTTT. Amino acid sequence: CASSQDQGIFEKLFF.